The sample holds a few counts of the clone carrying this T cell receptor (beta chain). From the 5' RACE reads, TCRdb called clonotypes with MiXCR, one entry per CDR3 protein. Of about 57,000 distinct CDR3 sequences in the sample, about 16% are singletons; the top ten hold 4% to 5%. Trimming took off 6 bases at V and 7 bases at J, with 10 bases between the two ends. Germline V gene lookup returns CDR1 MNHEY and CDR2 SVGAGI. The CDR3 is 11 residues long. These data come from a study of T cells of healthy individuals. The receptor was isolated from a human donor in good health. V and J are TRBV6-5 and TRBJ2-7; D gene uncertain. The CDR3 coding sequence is TGTGCCAGCAGCCCACCTTTGGAGCAGTACTTC. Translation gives CASSPPLEQYF.